This paragraph covers one TCR beta chain sequence. Its specificity is unknown. The data were obtained in a study of T-cell memory formation after mild COVID-19. Overall study findings and caveats: Day 15 to 85 contracting clones showed balanced CD4/CD8; day 15 to 37 expanders favored CD4+. Pre-infection memory harbored some responding clones, suggesting cross-reactive memory joined.

MiXCR was run by TCRdb on the 5' RACE reads, yielding one entry per CDR3 protein. The sample contains tens of thousands of distinct CDR3 sequences, 20% to 25% of which appear only once. V dropped 1 base and J dropped 0; count of bases not matched to a gene: 10. Per germline, CDR1 SQVTM and CDR2 ANQGSEA. CDR3 length equals 17 residues. Input material: PBMCs or a T cell subset sorted from them (not recorded which). The receptor was isolated from a man younger than 35 who had mild COVID-19 (a few samples of this study predate the infection). Cell type and time point are not known. The V gene is TRBV29-1, the J gene TRBJ2-3; the match to TRBD1 covers 7 bases. The CDR3, as DNA: TGCAGCGTTGAAGGCCTTACGACAGGGTTAAGCACAGATACGCAGTATTTT. As protein: CSVEGLTTGLSTDTQYF.